The 19 T cell receptor beta chains below were found in one sample sequenced in a study of T cell repertoires in cytomegalovirus infection (dated by TCRdb to between 2018 and 2021). The sequencer listed for this sample is Illumina HiSeq 1500. TCRdb reworked the public reads: Q25 trimming with fastp, MiXCR clone assembly, productive beta chains retained. Every CDR3 protein is listed once, alongside the most common genes and DNA of its rows. Across this sample there are hundreds of thousands of distinct CDR3 sequences, with around 10% seen only once. Approximately 2.4% of the sample is in the top ten clones. Sequenced input: PBMCs. These receptors all stem from a human donor in good health (CMV status not recorded). Some clones in this sample may be carry-over from other donors' samples.

The chain combines TRBV29-1 with TRBJ2-5; D remains ambiguous. V lost 5 bases to trimming and J lost 5 bases, with 21 bases between them. This CDR3 spans 15 amino acids. Germline V lookup: CDR1 SQVTM, CDR2 ANQGSEA. The CDR3 nucleotides are TGCAGCGTTTTACCGGGCTCTCACCGCTCGGAGACCCAGTACTTC. Its protein product is CSVLPGSHRSETQYF.

Of note for this clonotype: With a much larger clone just one base away, this may be a read error. The chain is built from TRBV20-1 and TRBJ2-7; TRBD2 matches 11 bases. CDR3 length: 14 residues. CDR1 is DFQATT and CDR2 is SNEGSKA in the germline V gene (reference sequence). The CDR3 sequence: CSASLAGGSGEKYF. The DNA for the CDR3 is TGCAGTGCTAGTCTAGCGGGGGGTAGCGGCGAGAAGTACTTC.

This clonotype was seen at least ten times. J is TRBJ2-7 and V is TRBV27, with D possibly TRBD1 on 6 matching bases. With 4 bases removed from V and 0 bases from J, the gap between germline ends came to 10 bases. This CDR3 is built from 14 residues. The V gene's germline CDR1 is MNHEY and CDR2 SMNVEV (reference sequence). CDR3 loop: CASSSWTDSYEQYF. Here the CDR3 DNA reads TGTGCCAGCAGTTCCTGGACAGACTCCTACGAGCAGTACTTC.

There are many counts of this clonotype. V gene TRBV28 combines with J gene TRBJ1-1, with D possibly being TRBD1 (6 bases). CDR3 length: 18 residues. Germline V gene lookup returns CDR1 MDHEN and CDR2 SYDVKM. The germline V and J ends were trimmed by 5 bases and 0 bases, with 22 bases remaining between them. CDR3 residues: CASSMTIRGRGMNTEAFF. DNA for the CDR3: TGTGCCAGCAGTATGACGATCCGCGGCAGGGGAATGAACACTGAAGCTTTCTTT.

This clonotype has at least ten counts. The chain has TRBV20-1 and TRBJ1-5; 7 nucleotides align to TRBD1. CDR1 is DFQATT, CDR2 SNEGSKA, per germline (reference sequence). Losses at the gene ends were 3 bases for V and 4 bases for J; bases not matched to a gene: 12. CDR3 length: 16 amino acids. The DNA for the CDR3 is TGCAGTGCTAGGCTCCTAAGGGACAGCTTTAATCAGCCCCAGCATTTT. Its protein product is CSARLLRDSFNQPQHF.

The gene calls are TRBV28 and TRBJ1-1; tentatively, D is TRBD1 (5 bases). Germline values: CDR1 MDHEN, CDR2 SYDVKM. The CDR3 is 15 residues long. The V and J ends lost 3 bases and 1 base respectively, with 12 bases between them. The CDR3, as DNA: TGTGCCAGCAGTTTCCTCACGGGGGGGAACACTGAAGCTTTCTTT. Translation: CASSFLTGGNTEAFF.

In this sample, this clonotype turned up many times. V usage is TRBV24-1 and J usage is TRBJ2-7, with D unresolved. This CDR3 is built from 11 residues. Germline CDR1 is KGHDR and CDR2 is SFDVKD. Trimming removed 6 bases from V and 3 bases from J, with 5 bases in between. The CDR3 sequence is CATSKLYEQYF. For the CDR3, the DNA is TGTGCCACCAGTAAACTCTACGAGCAGTACTTC.

The V gene is TRBV19, the J gene TRBJ1-5, with TRBD1 identical over 8 bases. Trimming removed 3 bases from V and 0 bases from J; junction bases left unmatched: 1. CDR3 size: 15 residues. The germline CDR1 and CDR2 sequences are LNHDA and SQIVND (reference sequence). This CDR3 is CASSMGQVSNQPQHF. CDR3 nucleotide sequence: TGTGCCAGTAGTATGGGACAGGTTAGCAATCAGCCCCAGCATTTT.

This clonotype was counted ten times or more. One junction end does not reproduce the germline sequence, and a read error may be involved. The chain carries TRBV14 and TRBJ2-3; D possibly corresponds to TRBD1 (5 bases). The V gene's germline CDR1 is SGHDN and CDR2 FVKESK. This CDR3 has 14 amino acids. CDR3 residues: CASSEESGPNTQYF. The CDR3 nucleotides are TGTGCCAGCAGCGAAGAATCAGGGCCCAACACGCAGTATTTT.

This clonotype was detected many times. The J gene is TRBJ1-2, the V gene TRBV29-1; D ambiguous. Trimming shortened V by 1 base and J by 3 bases, and 6 bases separated the two germline ends. Germline values: CDR1 SQVTM, CDR2 ANQGSEA. CDR3 length: 12 residues. The CDR3 loop reads CSVEVSDYGYTF. CDR3 nucleotide sequence: TGCAGCGTTGAAGTTTCGGACTATGGCTACACCTTC.

This clonotype was counted many times. The chain links TRBV15 to TRBJ1-5; TRBD1 is a possible D gene (5 bases). The germline V gene encodes CDR1 LNHNV and CDR2 YYDKDF (reference sequence). Trimming pared 2 bases from V and 5 bases from J, leaving 10 bases between. The CDR3 contains 14 residues. The CDR3 DNA is TGTGCCACCAGCAGATACCAGGGTCATCAGCCCCAGCATTTT. Amino acids: CATSRYQGHQPQHF.

This clonotype was seen many times. V gene TRBV7-9 combines with J gene TRBJ2-1; D may match TRBD1 or TRBD2 (5 bases each). The V gene lost 5 bases and the J gene lost 2 bases, with 10 bases spanning the gap. The V gene's germline CDR1 is SEHNR and CDR2 FQNEAQ (reference sequence). The length of the CDR3 is 14 residues. The CDR3 loop is CASSPRGPYNEQFF. The DNA for the CDR3 is TGTGCCAGCAGCCCCCGGGGCCCCTACAATGAGCAGTTCTTC.

In this sample, this clonotype turned up a few times. The chain carries TRBV20-1 and TRBJ2-2; TRBD1 might be the D (5 bases). The CDR3 loop spans 15 amino acids. The ends were cut back, 8 bases at V and 1 base at J, with 17 bases in the middle. Germline values: CDR1 DFQATT, CDR2 SNEGSKA (reference sequence). CDR3 residues: CSIKSRTKNTGELFF. The CDR3 DNA sequence: TGCAGTATTAAATCCCGGACAAAGAACACCGGGGAGCTGTTTTTT.

This clonotype was observed at least ten times. The V and J genes are TRBV6-5 and TRBJ1-1; TRBD1 might be the D (5 bases). This CDR3 is 14 amino acids long. The germline gives CDR1 MNHEY, CDR2 SVGAGI. Trimming stripped 0 bases from V and 2 bases from J, with 7 bases between. Here the CDR3 reads CASSYSGANTEAFF. The CDR3 nucleotides read TGTGCCAGCAGTTACTCTGGGGCCAACACTGAAGCTTTCTTT.

This sequence joins TRBV9 and TRBJ2-1; TRBD2 aligns across 7 bases. Trimming at V came to 0 bases and at J to 0 bases, leaving 3 bases not matched to a gene. The germline V gene has CDR1 SGDLS and CDR2 YYNGEE. CDR3 length: 16 amino acids. The CDR3 bases are TGTGCCAGCAGCGTAGTCGGGGGGACCTCCTACAATGAGCAGTTCTTC. Protein: CASSVVGGTSYNEQFF.

At least ten counts were recorded for this clonotype. The V and J genes are TRBV5-1 and TRBJ2-5; D is unresolved. Between the trimmed V and J ends, which lost 0 bases and 0 bases, there was a span of 9 bases. This CDR3 spans 15 amino acids. Germline-derived CDR1 and CDR2 are SGHRS and YFSETQ. The CDR3 reads CASSLAGRDQETQYF. CDR3 coding DNA: TGCGCCAGCAGCTTGGCAGGCCGAGACCAAGAGACCCAGTACTTC.

The chain combines TRBV29-1 with TRBJ1-3; possible D gene TRBD1, 5 bases. Germline CDR1 reads SQVTM; CDR2 reads ANQGSEA. Trimming cost V 0 bases and J 0 bases, with 12 bases left between them. This CDR3 region has 16 residues. CDR3 amino acids: CSVEDRGTYSGNTIYF. The CDR3 bases are TGCAGCGTTGAAGATCGGGGGACCTACTCTGGAAACACCATATATTTT.

V usage is TRBV10-3 and J usage is TRBJ2-3, with 7 bases matching TRBD1. Trimming at V came to 6 bases and at J to 2 bases, leaving 5 bases not matched to a gene. CDR3 length equals 14 residues. The germline gives CDR1 ENHRY, CDR2 SYGVKD. CDR3 sequence: CAIRGDRITDTQYF. The CDR3 DNA reads TGTGCCATCAGGGGGGACAGAATCACAGATACGCAGTATTTT.

This clonotype was detected only a few times. The rearrangement links TRBV29-1 to TRBJ2-2, with D unresolved. There are 11 residues in the CDR3. V gave up 7 bases and J gave up 1 base, with 4 bases separating them. Germline V gene data show CDR1 as SQVTM and CDR2 as ANQGSEA. The CDR3 coding sequence is TGCAGCGCGCAGAACACCGGGGAGCTGTTTTTT. Its protein is CSAQNTGELFF.